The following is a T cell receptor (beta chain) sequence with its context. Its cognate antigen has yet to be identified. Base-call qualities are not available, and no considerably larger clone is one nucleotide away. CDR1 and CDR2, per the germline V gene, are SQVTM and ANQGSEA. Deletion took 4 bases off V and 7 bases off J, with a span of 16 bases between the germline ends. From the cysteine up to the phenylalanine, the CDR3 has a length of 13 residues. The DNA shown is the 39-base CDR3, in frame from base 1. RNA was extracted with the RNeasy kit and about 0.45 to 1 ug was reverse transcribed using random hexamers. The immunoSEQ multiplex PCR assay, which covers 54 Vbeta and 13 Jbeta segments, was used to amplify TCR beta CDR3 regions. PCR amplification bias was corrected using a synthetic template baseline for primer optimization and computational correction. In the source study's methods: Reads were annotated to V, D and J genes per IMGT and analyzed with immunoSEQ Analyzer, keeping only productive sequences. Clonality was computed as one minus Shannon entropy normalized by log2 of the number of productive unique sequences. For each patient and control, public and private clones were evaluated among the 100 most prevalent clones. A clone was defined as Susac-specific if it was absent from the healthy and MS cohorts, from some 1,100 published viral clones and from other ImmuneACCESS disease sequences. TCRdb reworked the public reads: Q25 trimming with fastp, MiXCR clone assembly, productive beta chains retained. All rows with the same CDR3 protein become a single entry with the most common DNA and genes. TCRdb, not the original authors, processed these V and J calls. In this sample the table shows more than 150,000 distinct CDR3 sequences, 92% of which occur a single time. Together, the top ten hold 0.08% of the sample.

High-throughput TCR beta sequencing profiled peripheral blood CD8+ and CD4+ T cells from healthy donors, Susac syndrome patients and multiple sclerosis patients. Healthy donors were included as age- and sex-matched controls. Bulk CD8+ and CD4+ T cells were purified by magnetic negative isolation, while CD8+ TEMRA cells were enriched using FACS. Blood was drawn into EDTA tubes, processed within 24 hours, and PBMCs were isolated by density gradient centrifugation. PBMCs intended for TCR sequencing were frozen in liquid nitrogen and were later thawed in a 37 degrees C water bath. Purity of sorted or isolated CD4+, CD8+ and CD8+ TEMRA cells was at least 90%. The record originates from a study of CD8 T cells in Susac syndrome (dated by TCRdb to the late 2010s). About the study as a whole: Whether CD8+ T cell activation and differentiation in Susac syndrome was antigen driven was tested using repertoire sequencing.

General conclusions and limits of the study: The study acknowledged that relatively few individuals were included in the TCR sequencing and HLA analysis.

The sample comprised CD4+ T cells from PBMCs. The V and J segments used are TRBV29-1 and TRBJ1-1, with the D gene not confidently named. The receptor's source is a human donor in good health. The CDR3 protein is CSVGEWTGDEAFF. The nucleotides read TGCAGCGTTGGAGAGTGGACGGGTGATGAAGCTTTCTTT.